Listed below are T cell receptor beta chains from one sample, sequenced in a study of blood T cells in healthy people across ages. Each CDR3 protein gets one entry after TCRdb re-called the 5' RACE reads with MiXCR. Of more than 900,000 distinct CDR3 sequences in the sample, about 25% were seen once. These data were also filed under a second study, of T cells of mothers and their children.

Sequencing used blood. Receptors were obtained from a girl aged 2 to 9 in good health. The CDR3 runs from the conserved cysteine through the conserved F or W. A D gene is named only where the DNA matches it firmly. Clone size is stated in some rows and not others, as once, few, many or a class when expanded.

TRBV20-1	TRBJ2-1	TRBD2	NA	CSAISGRAVEQFF	TGCAGTGCTATTAGCGGGAGGGCCGTTGAGCAGTTCTTC
TRBV6-5	TRBJ2-3	NA	NA	CASSRAGRTDTQYF	TGTGCCAGCAGCCGCGCCGGGCGTACAGATACGCAGTATTTT
TRBV7-2	TRBJ2-5	NA	NA	CASSPLIIERRQETQYF	TGTGCCAGCAGCCCGCTTATAATAGAGCGGAGGCAAGAGACCCAGTACTTC
TRBV6-5	TRBJ2-7	NA	many	CASSNTGYEQYF	TGTGCCAGCAGCAACACAGGGTACGAGCAGTACTTC
TRBV28	TRBJ2-3	TRBD1	NA	CASSLWTGAGNTQYF	TGTGCCAGCAGTTTATGGACAGGGGCGGGAAATACGCAGTATTTT
TRBV18	TRBJ2-5	NA	NA	CASSPPYPGAGETQYF	TGTGCCAGCTCACCACCGTATCCGGGGGCGGGAGAGACCCAGTACTTC
TRBV3-1	TRBJ2-1	NA	few	CASSQTRAAEQFF	TGTGCCAGCAGCCAGACTAGAGCAGCTGAGCAGTTCTTC
TRBV20-1	TRBJ1-2	NA	few	CSARDRQARPGGYTF	TGCAGTGCTAGAGATCGACAGGCCCGACCAGGTGGCTACACCTTC
TRBV29-1	TRBJ2-1	NA	many	CSVGNNEQFF	TGCAGCGTTGGTAATAATGAGCAGTTCTTC
TRBV7-9	TRBJ1-1	TRBD1	NA	CASSWDRDEAFF	TGTGCCAGCAGCTGGGACAGGGATGAAGCTTTCTTT
TRBV4-1	TRBJ2-5	NA	NA	CASSPEGGARTETQYF	TGCGCCAGCAGCCCGGAAGGGGGGGCGCGGACGGAGACCCAGTACTTC
TRBV15	TRBJ2-5	NA	few	CATSRQGSEETQYF	TGTGCCACCAGCAGGCAGGGGAGCGAAGAGACCCAGTACTTC
TRBV5-1	TRBJ1-1	NA	few	CASSPGTMNTEAFF	TGCGCCAGCAGCCCCGGGACTATGAACACTGAAGCTTTCTTT
TRBV10-3	TRBJ2-5	NA	NA	CAISESVAGGQETQYF	TGTGCCATCAGTGAGTCGGTAGCTGGAGGGCAAGAGACCCAGTACTTC
TRBV7-9	TRBJ2-3	NA	NA	CASSQPGEGTDTQYF	TGTGCCAGCAGCCAACCGGGAGAAGGAACAGATACGCAGTATTTT
TRBV29-1	TRBJ1-1	NA	NA	CSGSHENTEAFF	TGCAGCGGCTCACACGAGAACACTGAAGCTTTCTTT
TRBV12-3/TRBV12-4	TRBJ2-3	TRBD2	NA	CASSAGTSGGWGADTQYF	TGTGCCAGCAGCGCCGGGACTAGCGGGGGATGGGGAGCAGATACGCAGTATTTT
TRBV6-4	TRBJ1-2	TRBD1	few	CASSRGPTYGYTF	TGTGCCAGCAGTAGGGGGCCAACCTATGGCTACACCTTC
TRBV5-1	TRBJ2-5	TRBD1	NA	CASSLEGARGETQYF	TGCGCCAGCAGCTTGGAGGGGGCCCGCGGGGAGACCCAGTACTTC
TRBV7-9	TRBJ1-1	NA	NA	CASRRRGGTEAFF	TGTGCCAGCCGTAGGAGGGGTGGGACTGAAGCTTTCTTT
TRBV14	TRBJ1-2	NA	NA	CASSQSTRQEGHGYTF	TGTGCCAGCAGCCAATCAACTAGACAGGAGGGACATGGCTACACCTTC
TRBV28	TRBJ2-3	NA	NA	CASSKGLPSSLTDTQYF	TGTGCCAGCAGTAAGGGACTTCCCTCTTCCCTCACAGATACGCAGTATTTT
TRBV7-2	TRBJ1-2	NA	few	CASSLDRQRTYGYTF	TGTGCCAGCAGCTTAGATAGGCAGCGTACCTATGGCTACACCTTC
TRBV25-1	TRBJ1-2	NA	NA	CASSPGRLSYTF	TGTGCCAGCAGTCCGGGGAGGTTAAGCTACACCTTC
TRBV20-1	TRBJ2-3	NA	NA	CSAYTPKGTDTQYF	TGCAGTGCTTACACACCAAAGGGCACAGATACGCAGTATTTT
TRBV20-1	TRBJ1-5	NA	NA	CSASDRWVNQPQHF	TGCAGTGCTAGTGACAGATGGGTTAATCAGCCCCAGCATTTT
TRBV10-3	TRBJ1-6	NA	few	CATSGESSYNSPLHF	TGTGCCACATCGGGCGAGAGCTCCTATAATTCACCCCTCCACTTT
TRBV9	TRBJ2-1	NA	few	CASSVDGSHRVEQFF	TGTGCCAGCAGCGTAGACGGGAGTCATAGGGTGGAGCAGTTCTTC
TRBV2	TRBJ2-3	NA	NA	CASSEVVAWLGTDTQYF	TGTGCCAGCAGTGAAGTTGTAGCGTGGCTCGGCACAGATACGCAGTATTTT
TRBV6-5	TRBJ2-5	TRBD1	NA	CASSPGQAEETQYF	TGTGCCAGCAGTCCTGGACAGGCGGAAGAGACCCAGTACTTC
TRBV14	TRBJ2-7	NA	few	CASSQYFGRDYEQYF	TGTGCCAGCAGCCAATATTTCGGCAGAGACTACGAGCAGTACTTC
TRBV25-1	TRBJ2-4	NA	few	CASSENELVGIQYF	TGTGCCAGCAGTGAGAACGAGCTGGTGGGCATTCAGTACTTC